The present entry profiles one T cell receptor (beta chain) with its context. The CDR3 sequence is 15 residues long. Germline V CDR1 and CDR2: WSHSY, SAAADI. V shed 8 bases and J shed 0 bases, with 17 bases lying between them. Authors' processing steps: Amplification from reference gene primers served as the basis for estimated nucleated cell counts. TCRdb's table, derived via immunoSEQ multiplex PCR, lists solely in-frame clones and lacks some. The DNA was the basis for D and trimming; V, J and clone size are from that table. There are 150,000 or so clones in the sample; roughly 81% occur only once, and 8% to 9% lies in the top ten. The entry originates in a study of blood T cell repertoires in COVID-19. Study background: COVID-19 samples, acute and convalescent, were from the United States, Italy and Spain. PBMCs, B-cell-depleted T cells, or T cells provided the cDNA or gDNA that made up the material.

The specimen was peripheral blood. This chain uses TRBV10-2 with TRBJ2-7, with D possibly matching TRBD1 (6 bases). The origin of this receptor is a human donor with acute or convalescent COVID-19. The donor label of this sample is uncertain. CDR3 region: CASVDGQLSSYEQYF. The CDR3 region has the DNA TGCGCCAGCGTAGATGGACAGCTAAGCTCCTACGAGCAGTACTTC.